The clone carrying this T cell receptor (beta chain) was seen many times. The antigen is unknown. Unique molecular identifiers were affixed to single, distinct cDNA molecules. TCRdb itself ran the 5' RACE reads through MiXCR, one entry per CDR3 protein. The sample includes approximately 58,000 distinct CDR3 sequences, more than 9% of them seen just once. J gave up 1 base and V 5 bases, and 11 bases lay outside the gene matches. This CDR3 has 18 residues. The V gene's germline CDR1 is MDHEN and CDR2 SYDVKM. These data belong to a study of early T cells in non-severe SARS-CoV-2 infection. For the study at large: Chains stayed unpaired after sequencing of bulk RNA from unsorted whole blood.

Study-level points and caveats: Clonotype matching in VDJdb favored anti-spike CD8 responses and did not capture private and CD4 specificities.

This TCR derives from an adult who was a healthcare worker with PCR-confirmed SARS-CoV-2 infection or an uninfected control (not recorded which). Sequences were obtained from whole blood. The chain has TRBV28 and TRBJ2-4; 10 nucleotides line up with TRBD1. CDR3 region: CASSLGQGIDGAKNIQYF. The CDR3 DNA reads as TGTGCCAGCAGTCTGGGACAGGGGATTGATGGGGCCAAAAACATTCAGTACTTC.